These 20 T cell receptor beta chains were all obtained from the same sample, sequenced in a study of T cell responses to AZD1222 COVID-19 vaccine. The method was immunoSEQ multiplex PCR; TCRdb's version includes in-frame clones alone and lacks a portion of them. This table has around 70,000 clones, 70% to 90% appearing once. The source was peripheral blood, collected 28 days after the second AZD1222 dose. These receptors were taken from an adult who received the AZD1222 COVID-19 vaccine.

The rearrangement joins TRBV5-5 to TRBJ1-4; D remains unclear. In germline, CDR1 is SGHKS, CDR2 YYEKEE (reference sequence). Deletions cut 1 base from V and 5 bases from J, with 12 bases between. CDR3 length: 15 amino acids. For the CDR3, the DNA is TGTGCCAGCAGCTTGATAGGTGCCGAGAATGAAAAACTGTTTTTT. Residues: CASSLIGAENEKLFF.

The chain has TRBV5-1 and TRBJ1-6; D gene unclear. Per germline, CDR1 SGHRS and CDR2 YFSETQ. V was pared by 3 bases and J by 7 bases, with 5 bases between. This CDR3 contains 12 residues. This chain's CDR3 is CASSSNNSPLHF. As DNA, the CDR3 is TGCGCCAGCAGCTCCAACAATTCACCCCTCCACTTT.

The CDR3 here is CASSFRAEGTEAFF. The CDR3 bases are TGTGCCAGCAGTTTCCGGGCAGAGGGCACTGAAGCTTTCTTT. J is TRBJ1-1 and V is TRBV27; D uncertain. The length of the CDR3 is 14 residues. Germline-derived CDR1 and CDR2 are MNHEY and SMNVEV (reference sequence). V lost 3 bases, J lost 4 bases, and 12 bases lay in between.

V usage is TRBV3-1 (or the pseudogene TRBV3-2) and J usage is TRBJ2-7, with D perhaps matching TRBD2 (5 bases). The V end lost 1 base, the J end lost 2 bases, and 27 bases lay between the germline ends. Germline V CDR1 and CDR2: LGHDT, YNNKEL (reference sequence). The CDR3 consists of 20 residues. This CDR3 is CASSQVSIDRPGAETYEQYF. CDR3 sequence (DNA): TGTGCCAGCAGCCAAGTTTCGATTGACCGGCCCGGAGCGGAAACCTACGAGCAGTACTTC.

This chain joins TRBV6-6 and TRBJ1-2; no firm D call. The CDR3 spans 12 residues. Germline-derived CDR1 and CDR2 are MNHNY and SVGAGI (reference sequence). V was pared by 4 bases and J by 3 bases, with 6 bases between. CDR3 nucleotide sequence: TGTGCCAGCAGTTCCCAATACTATGGCTACACCTTC. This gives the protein CASSSQYYGYTF.

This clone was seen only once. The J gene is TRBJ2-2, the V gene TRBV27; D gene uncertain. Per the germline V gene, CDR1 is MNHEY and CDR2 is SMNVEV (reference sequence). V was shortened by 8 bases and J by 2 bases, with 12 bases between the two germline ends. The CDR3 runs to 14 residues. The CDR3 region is CASGVRINTGELFF. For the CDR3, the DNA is TGTGCCAGCGGGGTACGGATCAACACCGGGGAGCTGTTTTTT.

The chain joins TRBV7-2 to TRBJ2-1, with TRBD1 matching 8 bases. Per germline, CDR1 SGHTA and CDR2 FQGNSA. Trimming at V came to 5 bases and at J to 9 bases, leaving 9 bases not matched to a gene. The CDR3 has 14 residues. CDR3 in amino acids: CASSEIPDRVEQFF. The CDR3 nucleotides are TGTGCCAGCAGCGAAATACCGGACAGGGTTGAGCAGTTCTTC.

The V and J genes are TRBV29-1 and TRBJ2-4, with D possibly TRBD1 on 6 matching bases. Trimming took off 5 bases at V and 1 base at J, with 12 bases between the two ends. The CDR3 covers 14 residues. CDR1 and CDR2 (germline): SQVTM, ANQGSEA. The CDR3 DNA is TGCAGCGTTCTCCGGCAGGGGGCCAAAAACATTCAGTACTTC. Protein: CSVLRQGAKNIQYF.

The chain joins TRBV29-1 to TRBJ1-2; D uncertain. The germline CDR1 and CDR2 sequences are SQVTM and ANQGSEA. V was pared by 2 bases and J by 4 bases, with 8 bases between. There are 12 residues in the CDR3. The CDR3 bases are TGCAGCGTTGAACGGAACGGCTATGGCTACACCTTC. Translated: CSVERNGYGYTF.

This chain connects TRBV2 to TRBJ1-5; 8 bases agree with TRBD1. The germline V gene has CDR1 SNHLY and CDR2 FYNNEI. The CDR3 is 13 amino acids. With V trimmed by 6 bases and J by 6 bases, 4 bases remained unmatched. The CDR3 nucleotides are TGTGCCAGCAGCGACAGGGGCGGTCAGCCCCAGCATTTT. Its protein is CASSDRGGQPQHF. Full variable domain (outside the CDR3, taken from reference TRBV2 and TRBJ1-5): EPEVTQTPSHQVTQMGQEVILRCVPISNHLYFYWYRQILGQKVEFLVSFYNNEISEKSEIFDDQFSVERPDGSNFTLKIRSTKLEDSAMYFCASSDRGGQPQHFGDGTRLSIL.

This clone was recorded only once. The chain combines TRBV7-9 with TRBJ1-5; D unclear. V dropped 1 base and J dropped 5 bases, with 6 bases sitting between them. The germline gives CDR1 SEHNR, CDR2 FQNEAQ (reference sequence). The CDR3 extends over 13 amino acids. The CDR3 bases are TGTGCCAGCAGCTTAGAGGAGGATCAGCCCCAGCATTTT. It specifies CASSLEEDQPQHF.

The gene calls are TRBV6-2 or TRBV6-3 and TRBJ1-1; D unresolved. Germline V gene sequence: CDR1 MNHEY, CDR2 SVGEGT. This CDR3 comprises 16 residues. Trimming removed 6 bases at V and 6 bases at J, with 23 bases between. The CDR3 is CASSSGAGPPVSEAFF. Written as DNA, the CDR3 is TGTGCCAGCAGCTCCGGAGCCGGGCCGCCTGTTTCTGAAGCTTTCTTT.

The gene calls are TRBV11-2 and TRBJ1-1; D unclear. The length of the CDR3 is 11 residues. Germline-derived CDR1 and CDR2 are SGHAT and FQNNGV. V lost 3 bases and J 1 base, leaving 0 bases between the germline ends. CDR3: CASSLNTEAFF. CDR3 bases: TGTGCCAGCAGCTTGAACACTGAAGCTTTCTTT.

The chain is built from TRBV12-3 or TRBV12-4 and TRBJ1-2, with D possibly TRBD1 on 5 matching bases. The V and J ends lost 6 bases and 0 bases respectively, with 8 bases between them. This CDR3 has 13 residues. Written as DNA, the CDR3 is TGTGCCAGCAGACCCAGGGCTAACTATGGCTACACCTTC. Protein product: CASRPRANYGYTF.

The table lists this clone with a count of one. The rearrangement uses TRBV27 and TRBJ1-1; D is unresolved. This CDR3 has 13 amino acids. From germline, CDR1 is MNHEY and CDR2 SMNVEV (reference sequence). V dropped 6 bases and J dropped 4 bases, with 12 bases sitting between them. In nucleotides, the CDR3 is TGTGCCAGCAGAAGAGAGCAATCCACTGAAGCTTTCTTT. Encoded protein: CASRREQSTEAFF.

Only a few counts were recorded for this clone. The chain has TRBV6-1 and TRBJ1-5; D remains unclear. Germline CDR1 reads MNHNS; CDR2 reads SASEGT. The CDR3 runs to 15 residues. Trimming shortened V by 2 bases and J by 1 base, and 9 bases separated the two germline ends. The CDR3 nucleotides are TGTGCCAGCAGTGAAAACGGGCCCAGCAATCAGCCCCAGCATTTT. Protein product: CASSENGPSNQPQHF.

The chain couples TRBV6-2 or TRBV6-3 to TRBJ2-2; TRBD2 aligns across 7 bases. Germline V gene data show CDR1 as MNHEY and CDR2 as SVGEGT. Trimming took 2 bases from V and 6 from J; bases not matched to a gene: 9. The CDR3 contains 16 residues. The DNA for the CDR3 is TGTGCCAGCAGTTACCGGCCGGCGGGAGACGCCGGGGAGCTGTTTTTT. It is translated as CASSYRPAGDAGELFF.

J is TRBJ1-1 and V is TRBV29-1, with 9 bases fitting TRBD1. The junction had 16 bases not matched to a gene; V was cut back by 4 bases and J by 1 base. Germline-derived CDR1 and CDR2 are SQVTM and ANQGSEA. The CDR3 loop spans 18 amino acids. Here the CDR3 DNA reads TGCAGCGTTGCTACGGGACAGGGACACGGCGAGGCGAACACTGAAGCTTTCTTT. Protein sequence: CSVATGQGHGEANTEAFF.

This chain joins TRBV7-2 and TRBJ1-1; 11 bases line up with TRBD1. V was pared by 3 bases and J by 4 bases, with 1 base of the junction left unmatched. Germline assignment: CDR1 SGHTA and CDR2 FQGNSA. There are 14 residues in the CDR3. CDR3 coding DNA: TGTGCCAGCAGCTTCGGGACAGGGGGCACTGAAGCTTTCTTT. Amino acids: CASSFGTGGTEAFF. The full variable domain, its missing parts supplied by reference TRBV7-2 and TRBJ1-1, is GAGVSQSPSNKVTEKGKDVELRCDPISGHTALYWYRQSLGQGLEFLIYFQGNSAPDKSGLPSDRFSAERTGGSVSTLTIQRTQQEDSAVYLCASSFGTGGTEAFFGQGTRLTVV.

The CDR3 region is CASSSWAFHRELFF. The CDR3 DNA sequence: TGTGCCAGCAGTTCCTGGGCCTTTCACCGGGAGCTGTTTTTT. The genes are TRBV6-5 and TRBJ2-2; D gene unclear. This CDR3 comprises 14 residues. Deletions cut 4 bases from V and 9 bases from J, with 15 bases between. Germline lookup yields CDR1 MNHEY and CDR2 SVGAGI.